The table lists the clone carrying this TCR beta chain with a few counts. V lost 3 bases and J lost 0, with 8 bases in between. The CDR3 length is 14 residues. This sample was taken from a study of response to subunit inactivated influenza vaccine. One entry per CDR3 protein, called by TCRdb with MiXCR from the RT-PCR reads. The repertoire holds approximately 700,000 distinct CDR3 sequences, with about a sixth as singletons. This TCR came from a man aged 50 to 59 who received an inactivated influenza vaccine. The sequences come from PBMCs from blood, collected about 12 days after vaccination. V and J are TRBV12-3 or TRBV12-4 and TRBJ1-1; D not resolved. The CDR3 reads CASSFRVLNTEAFF. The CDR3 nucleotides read TGTGCCAGCAGTTTTAGGGTATTGAACACTGAAGCTTTCTTT.